This TCR beta chain comes out of a study of blood T cell repertoires in COVID-19. Germline V CDR1 and CDR2: KGHSH, LQKENI. V dropped 4 bases and J dropped 3; count of bases not matched to a gene: 11. CDR3 length equals 16 residues. In the study's own analysis: Amplification from reference gene primers served as the basis for estimated nucleated cell counts. Here immunoSEQ multiplex PCR was the method, and the copy in TCRdb shows in-frame clones only, minus some. That table gives V, J and clone size, and the DNA gave D and trimming. Among 90,000 to 120,000 clones listed, 86% were seen once. This receptor was identified in a woman aged 45-65 years who had recovered from COVID-19. Source material: PBMCs or T cells enriched from blood (not recorded which). The V and J genes are TRBV18 and TRBJ1-2, with 7 bases lining up with TRBD1. CDR3 DNA sequence: TGTGCCAGCTCACACTCTCCAAGACAGGGCGACTATGGCTACACCTTC. Its protein is CASSHSPRQGDYGYTF. The full variable domain, in which reference TRBV18 and TRBJ1-2 provide the parts outside the CDR3, is NAGVMQNPRHLVRRRGQEARLRCSPMKGHSHVYWYRQLPEEGLKFMVYLQKENIIDESGMPKERFSAEFPKEGPSILRIQQVVRGDSAAYFCASSHSPRQGDYGYTFGSGTRLTVV.